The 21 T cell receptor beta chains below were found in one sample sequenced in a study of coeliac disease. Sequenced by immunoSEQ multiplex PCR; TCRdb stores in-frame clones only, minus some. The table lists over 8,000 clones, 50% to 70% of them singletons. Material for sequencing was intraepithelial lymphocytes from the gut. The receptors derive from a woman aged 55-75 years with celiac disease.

The CDR3 region has the DNA TGTGCCAGCCGAGCGGGTCGGTACTCCTACAATGAGCAGTTCTTC. This codes for CASRAGRYSYNEQFF. The J gene is TRBJ2-1, the V gene TRBV2, with D tentatively TRBD2 (6 bases). The CDR3 totals 15 residues. V lost 8 bases and J lost 0, with 14 bases in between. Germline V gene lookup returns CDR1 SNHLY and CDR2 FYNNEI.

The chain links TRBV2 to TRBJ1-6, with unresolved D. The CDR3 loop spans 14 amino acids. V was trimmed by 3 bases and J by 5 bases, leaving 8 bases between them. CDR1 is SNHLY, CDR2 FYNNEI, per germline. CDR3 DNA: TGTGCCAGCAGTGATTCGGGGAATAATTCACCCCTCCACTTT. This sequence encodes CASSDSGNNSPLHF.

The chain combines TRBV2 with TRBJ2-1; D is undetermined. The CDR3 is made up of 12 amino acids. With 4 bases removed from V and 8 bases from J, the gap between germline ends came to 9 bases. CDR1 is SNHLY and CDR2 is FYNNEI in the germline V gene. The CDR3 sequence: CASSGSGDEQFF. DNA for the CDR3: TGTGCCAGCAGTGGTAGTGGAGATGAGCAGTTCTTC.

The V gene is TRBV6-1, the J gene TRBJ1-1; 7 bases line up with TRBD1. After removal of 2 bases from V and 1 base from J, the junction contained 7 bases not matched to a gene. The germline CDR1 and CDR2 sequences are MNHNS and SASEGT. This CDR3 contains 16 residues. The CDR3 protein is CASSELPGQTNTEAFF. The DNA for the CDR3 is TGTGCCAGCAGTGAACTGCCGGGACAGACGAACACTGAAGCTTTCTTT.

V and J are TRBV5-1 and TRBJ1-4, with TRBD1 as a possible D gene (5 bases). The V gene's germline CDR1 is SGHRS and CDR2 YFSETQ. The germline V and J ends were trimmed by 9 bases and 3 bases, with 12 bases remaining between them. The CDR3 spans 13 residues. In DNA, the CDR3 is TGCGCCACACGACAAGGGGCTAATGAAAAACTGTTTTTT. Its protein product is CATRQGANEKLFF.

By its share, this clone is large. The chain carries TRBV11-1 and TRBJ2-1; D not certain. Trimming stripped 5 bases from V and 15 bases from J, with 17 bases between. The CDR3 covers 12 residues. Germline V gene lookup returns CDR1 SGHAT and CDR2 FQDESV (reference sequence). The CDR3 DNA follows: TGTGCCAGCAGCCTTCCCGGAACAGATGGGTTCTTC. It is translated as CASSLPGTDGFF.

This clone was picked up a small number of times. The CDR3 sequence: CASSLTGREQYF. DNA for the CDR3: TGTGCCAGCAGTCTGACAGGGCGCGAGCAGTACTTC. The chain has TRBV27 and TRBJ2-7; the match to TRBD1 covers 7 bases. CDR1 is MNHEY, CDR2 SMNVEV, per germline (reference sequence). The CDR3 is made up of 12 amino acids. V shed 5 bases and J 6 bases; nucleotides not matched to a gene: 4.

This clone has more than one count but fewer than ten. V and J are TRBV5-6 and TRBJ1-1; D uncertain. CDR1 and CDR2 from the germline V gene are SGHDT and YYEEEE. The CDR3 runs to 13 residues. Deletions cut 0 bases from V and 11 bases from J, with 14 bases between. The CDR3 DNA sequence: TGTGCCAGCAGCTTGGTACTGGAGGCTTATGCTTTCTTT. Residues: CASSLVLEAYAFF.

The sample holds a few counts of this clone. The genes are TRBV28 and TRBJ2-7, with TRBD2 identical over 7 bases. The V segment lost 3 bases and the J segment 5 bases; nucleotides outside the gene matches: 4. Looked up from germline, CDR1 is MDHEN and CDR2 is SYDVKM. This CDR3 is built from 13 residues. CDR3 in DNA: TGTGCCAGCAGTTTGGGAGGGGCCCACGAGCAGTACTTC. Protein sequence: CASSLGGAHEQYF.

CDR3 sequence (DNA): TGTGCCAGCAGCTCGGCGCGGGGGGGGGACAATGAGCAGTTCTTC. Amino acids: CASSSARGGDNEQFF. The chain recombines TRBV7-3 with TRBJ2-1, with 9 positions matching TRBD2. CDR3 length equals 15 residues. Trimming removed 4 bases from V and 5 bases from J; junction bases left unmatched: 6. CDR1 SGHTA and CDR2 FQGTGA come from the germline V gene.

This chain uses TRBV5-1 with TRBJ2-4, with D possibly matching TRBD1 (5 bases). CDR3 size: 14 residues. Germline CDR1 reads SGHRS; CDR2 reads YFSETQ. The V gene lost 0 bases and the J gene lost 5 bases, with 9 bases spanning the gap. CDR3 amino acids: CASSLGGSQNIQYF. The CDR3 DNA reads TGCGCCAGCAGCTTGGGGGGCAGCCAAAACATTCAGTACTTC.

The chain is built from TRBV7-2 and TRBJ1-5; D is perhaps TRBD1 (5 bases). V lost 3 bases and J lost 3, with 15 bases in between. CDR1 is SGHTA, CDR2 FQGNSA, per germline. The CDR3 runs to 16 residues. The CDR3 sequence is CASSFSATVSNQPQHF. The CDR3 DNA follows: TGTGCCAGCAGCTTTTCCGCGACAGTCTCCAATCAGCCCCAGCATTTT.

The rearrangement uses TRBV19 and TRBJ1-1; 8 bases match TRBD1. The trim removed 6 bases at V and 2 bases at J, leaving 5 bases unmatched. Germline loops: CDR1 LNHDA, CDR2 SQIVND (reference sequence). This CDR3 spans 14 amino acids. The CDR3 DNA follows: TGTGCCAGTAGGCGGACAGGGATTAACACTGAAGCTTTCTTT. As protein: CASRRTGINTEAFF. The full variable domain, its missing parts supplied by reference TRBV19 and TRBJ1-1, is DGGITQSPKYLFRKEGQNVTLSCEQNLNHDAMYWYRQDPGQGLRLIYYSQIVNDFQKGDIAEGYSVSREKKESFPLTVTSAQKNPTAFYLCASRRTGINTEAFFGQGTRLTVV.

CDR3: CATSRDGAGAISNEKLFF. CDR3 DNA sequence: TGTGCCACCAGCAGAGATGGAGCGGGGGCGATCTCTAATGAAAAACTGTTTTTT. The rearrangement uses TRBV15 and TRBJ1-4; D is possibly TRBD1 (6 bases). Trimming removed 0 bases from V and 3 bases from J, with 17 bases in between. The CDR3 sequence is 18 residues long. Germline V gene lookup returns CDR1 LNHNV and CDR2 YYDKDF (reference sequence).

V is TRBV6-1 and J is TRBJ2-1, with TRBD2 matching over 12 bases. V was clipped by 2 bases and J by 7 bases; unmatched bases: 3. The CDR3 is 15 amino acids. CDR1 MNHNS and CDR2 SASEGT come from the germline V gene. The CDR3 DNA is TGTGCCAGCAGTGAACTAGCGGGGGGGATGAATGAGCAGTTCTTC. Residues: CASSELAGGMNEQFF.

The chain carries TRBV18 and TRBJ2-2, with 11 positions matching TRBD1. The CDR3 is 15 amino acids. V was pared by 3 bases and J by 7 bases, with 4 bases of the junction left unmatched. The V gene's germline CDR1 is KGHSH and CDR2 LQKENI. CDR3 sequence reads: CASSPDRGQVGELFF. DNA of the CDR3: TGTGCCAGCTCACCGGACAGGGGGCAGGTCGGGGAGCTGTTTTTT.

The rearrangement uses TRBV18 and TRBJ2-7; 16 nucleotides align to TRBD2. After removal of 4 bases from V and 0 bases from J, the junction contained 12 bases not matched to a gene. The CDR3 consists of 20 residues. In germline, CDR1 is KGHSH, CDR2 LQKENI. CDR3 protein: CASSLIPPGLAGGSSYEQYF. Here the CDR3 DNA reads TGTGCCAGCTCACTGATCCCGCCGGGACTAGCGGGAGGGAGCTCCTACGAGCAGTACTTC.

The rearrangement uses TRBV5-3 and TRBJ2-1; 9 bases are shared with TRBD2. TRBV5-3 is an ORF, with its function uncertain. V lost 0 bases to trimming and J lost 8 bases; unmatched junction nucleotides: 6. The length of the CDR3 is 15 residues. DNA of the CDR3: TGTGCCAGAAGCTTGGGTAGCGGGAGCGTATATGAGCAGTTCTTC. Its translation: CARSLGSGSVYEQFF.

Here the CDR3 DNA reads TGCGCCAGCAGCTTGGAGAGGTGGCAGGGCACCACAGATACGCAGTATTTT. Translated: CASSLERWQGTTDTQYF. This sequence joins TRBV5-1 and TRBJ2-3; possibly TRBD1 for D (5 bases). This CDR3 comprises 17 residues. V lost 0 bases, J lost 2 bases, and 16 bases lay in between. Germline CDR1 and CDR2: SGHRS and YFSETQ.

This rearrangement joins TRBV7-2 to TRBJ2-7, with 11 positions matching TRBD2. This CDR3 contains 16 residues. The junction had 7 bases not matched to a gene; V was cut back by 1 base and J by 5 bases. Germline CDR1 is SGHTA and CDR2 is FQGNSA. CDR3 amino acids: CASSLEETSGTHEQYF. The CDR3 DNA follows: TGTGCCAGCAGCTTAGAGGAGACTAGCGGGACCCACGAGCAGTACTTC.

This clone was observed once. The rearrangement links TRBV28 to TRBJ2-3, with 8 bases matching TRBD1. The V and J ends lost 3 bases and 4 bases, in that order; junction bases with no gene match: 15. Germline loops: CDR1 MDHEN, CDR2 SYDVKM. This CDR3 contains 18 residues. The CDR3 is CASSFFPGQGLPADTQYF. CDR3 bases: TGTGCCAGCAGTTTTTTTCCCGGACAGGGTTTGCCGGCAGATACGCAGTATTTT.